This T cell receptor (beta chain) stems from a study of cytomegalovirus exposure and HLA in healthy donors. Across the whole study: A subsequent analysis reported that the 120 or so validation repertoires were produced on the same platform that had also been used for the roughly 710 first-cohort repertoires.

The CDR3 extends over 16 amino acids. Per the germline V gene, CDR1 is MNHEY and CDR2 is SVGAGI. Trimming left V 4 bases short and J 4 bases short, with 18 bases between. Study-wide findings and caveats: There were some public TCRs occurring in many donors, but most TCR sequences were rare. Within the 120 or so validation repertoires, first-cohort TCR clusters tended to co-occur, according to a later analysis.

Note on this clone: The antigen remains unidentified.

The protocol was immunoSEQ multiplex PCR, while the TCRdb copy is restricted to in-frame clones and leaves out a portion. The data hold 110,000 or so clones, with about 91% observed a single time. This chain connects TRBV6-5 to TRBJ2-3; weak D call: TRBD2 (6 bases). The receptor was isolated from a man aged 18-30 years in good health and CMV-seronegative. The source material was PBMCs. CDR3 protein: CASSSPGKAGPDTQYF. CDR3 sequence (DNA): TGTGCCAGCAGTTCCCCCGGGAAAGCGGGCCCAGATACGCAGTATTTT.